This T cell receptor beta chain was obtained from a study of T cells in Graves' hyperthyroidism and ophthalmopathy. Hyperthyroidism, newly diagnosed and lasting under 2 months, affected patients aged 18 to 65. PBMCs were derived from roughly 10 ml fresh peripheral blood. This clonotype occurred many times. The CDR3 extends over 18 amino acids. J lost 0 bases, V lost 0 bases, and 5 bases had no gene match. CDR1 is LGHDT and CDR2 is YNNKEL in the germline V gene (reference sequence). The TCR beta CDR3 regions underwent amplification using RNA transcripts as the source. In the first-round RT-PCR of the TCR CDR3, the HTBI primer set was used. TCRdb processed the multiplex PCR reads anew with MiXCR; each CDR3 protein has one entry. The sample includes 650,000 to 850,000 distinct CDR3 sequences, about 19% of them seen just once.

The chain joins TRBV3-1 to TRBJ1-1; 12 nucleotides line up with TRBD1. The sequencing sample was made of blood. This TCR was recovered from a woman in her forties or fifties with Graves' hyperthyroidism that later progressed to Graves' ophthalmopathy. CDR3 bases: TGTGCCAGCAGCCAAGACAGGGACAGGGGGCGGGTGAACACTGAAGCTTTCTTT. Translation: CASSQDRDRGRVNTEAFF.